The 3 T cell receptor beta chains in this list originate from one sample, sequenced in a study of blood T cells in healthy people across ages. It was with a sample-barcoded 5' primer and a J-beta primer mix that a second PCR of roughly 7 to 12 cycles was run. MiXCR, applied by TCRdb to the 5' RACE reads, yields one record per CDR3 protein. The sample consists of about 780,000 distinct CDR3 sequences, about half of them appearing once. What was sequenced was blood. The receptors were sampled from a man older than 75 in good health.

Regarding this clonotype: This may stem from a read error, because a much larger clone lies one nucleotide away. The CDR3 bases are TGTGCCAGCAGCGTAGAAGGGGAGATCCCCTACGAGCAGTACTTC. It yields the protein CASSVEGEIPYEQYF. V and J are TRBV9 and TRBJ2-5; possibly TRBD1 or TRBD2 for D (5 bases each). The tail of the sequence fits TRBJ2-7 better, so the J call may be wrong. The length of the CDR3 is 15 residues. Looked up from germline, CDR1 is SGDLS and CDR2 is YYNGEE.

This clonotype has at least ten counts. This chain connects TRBV5-1 to TRBJ2-5; TRBD1 agrees at 10 bases. The ends lost 0 bases at V and 4 bases at J; junction bases unmatched: 3. Looked up from germline, CDR1 is SGHRS and CDR2 is YFSETQ. This CDR3 is built from 15 residues. CDR3 bases: TGCGCCAGCAGCTTGGAGACAGGGGGCGGAGAGACCCAGTACTTC. Protein sequence: CASSLETGGGETQYF.

This clonotype was seen ten or more times. The V gene is TRBV5-1, the J gene TRBJ2-7, with 11 nucleotides matching TRBD1. The junction had 17 bases not matched to a gene; V was cut back by 4 bases and J by 5 bases. Germline CDR1 reads SGHRS; CDR2 reads YFSETQ. CDR3 length: 18 amino acids. CDR3 region: CASSTPSGTGGRSDEQYF. CDR3 coding DNA: TGCGCCAGCAGCACTCCTTCCGGGACAGGGGGACGTAGTGACGAGCAGTACTTC.